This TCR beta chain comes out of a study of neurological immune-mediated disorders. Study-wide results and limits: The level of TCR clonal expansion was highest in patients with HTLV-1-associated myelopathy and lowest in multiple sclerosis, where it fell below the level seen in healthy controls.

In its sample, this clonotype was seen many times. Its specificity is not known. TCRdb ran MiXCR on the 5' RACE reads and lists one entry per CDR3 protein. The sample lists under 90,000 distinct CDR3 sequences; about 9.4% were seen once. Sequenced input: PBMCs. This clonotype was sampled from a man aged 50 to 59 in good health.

The CDR3 loop is CSAPPVEAKLEQYF. The CDR3 DNA sequence: TGCAGTGCTCCCCCCGTAGAGGCAAAACTAGAGCAGTACTTC. V gene TRBV20-1 combines with J gene TRBJ2-7; D remains unclear. Germline V gene data show CDR1 as DFQATT and CDR2 as SNEGSKA (reference sequence). This CDR3 has 14 residues. Trimming stripped 5 bases from V and 7 bases from J, with 21 bases between.